The sample holds a few counts of the clone carrying this T cell receptor (beta chain). Its specificity is not known. The table came from immunoSEQ multiplex PCR; TCRdb's copy has only in-frame clones and leaves some out. The profile covers about 130,000 clones, with approximately 80% appearing a single time and roughly 29% taken by the ten largest. These data originate in a study of cytomegalovirus exposure and HLA in healthy donors. Study details: In a later analysis, it was reported that the approximately 120 validation repertoires had been produced on the same platform as the roughly 650 repertoires belonging to the first cohort.

This CDR3 is built from 13 residues. Germline values: CDR1 SGHTA, CDR2 FQGTGA. V lost 5 bases to trimming and J lost 7 bases, with 9 bases between them. Study-wide points: The study recorded over 150 TCR beta chains that were cytomegalovirus-associated.

The rearrangement joins TRBV7-3 to TRBJ1-6; D gene ambiguous. Material: PBMCs. The origin of this receptor is a young man in good health and CMV-seropositive. DNA for the CDR3: TGTGCCAGCAGCCCACTCCCAAATTCACCCCTCCACTTT. Amino acid sequence: CASSPLPNSPLHF.